This TCR beta chain comes out of a study of patients and donors after allogeneic stem cell transplantation (dated by TCRdb to the early 2020s). The CDR3 holds 13 amino acids from the cysteine to the phenylalanine. The kept DNA is CDR3 alone, 39 bases in frame from the first base. The germline V gene encodes CDR1 KGHSH and CDR2 LQKENI. A distance of 7 bases separates the germline ends of V and J, which lose 3 bases and 2 bases respectively. Libraries were built with RT-PCR. Sequenced on a NextSeq 550. In-frame beta chains were kept once TCRdb had trimmed the public reads at Q25 with fastp and called clones with MiXCR. Rows with one shared CDR3 protein collapse into an entry with the most common genes and DNA. Across this sample there are about 90,000 distinct CDR3 sequences, with 40% to 60% seen only once. The biggest ten clones account for roughly two thirds of the sample. For this clonotype: It lacks a known antigen. Within one base of it there is no much larger clone, and no base qualities were kept.

Sequencing used blood, either unsorted or a sorted T cell fraction (not recorded which). The chain couples TRBV18 to TRBJ1-1, with the D gene uncertain. This sequence originates from a human donor who was either an allogeneic HSCT recipient or a stem cell or donor lymphocyte infusion donor (not recorded which). It is not recorded whose cells these are; they may come from a transplant donor. Read as DNA, the sequence is TGTGCCAGCTCACCGGTAACTAACACTGAAGCTTTCTTT. It translates to CASSPVTNTEAFF.